The clone carrying this T cell receptor beta chain was seen a single time. Its antigen remains unknown. The PCR was carried out with 60 Vbeta primers and 13 Jbeta primers. Sequencing used immunoSEQ multiplex PCR; TCRdb keeps in-frame clones, though not all of them. Of approximately 160,000 clones listed, 80% are singletons. In germline, CDR1 is SGDLS, CDR2 YYNGEE. The CDR3 spans 14 residues. The ends were cut back, 3 bases at V and 5 bases at J, with 11 bases in the middle. This entry belongs to a study of cytomegalovirus exposure and HLA in healthy donors. General observations from the study: An analysis was carried out later, and it reportedly showed fewer N-insertions in an Asian-associated ancestry cluster than the roughly 670-donor mean. TRBV6-2, TRBV6-3 and some other V segments were unresolvable in 87-base-pair reads. Sequencing depth across donors, presence/absence analyses assumed, was roughly uniform.

This donor's file did not include a recorded CMV serostatus. This chain connects TRBV9 to TRBJ2-2; no reliable D call. The sequencing input was PBMCs. The source of this sequence is a human donor in good health. As DNA, the CDR3 is TGTGCCAGCAGCGCTCCACTGATGACCGGGGAGCTGTTTTTT. Its protein product is CASSAPLMTGELFF.